These 17 T cell receptor beta chains share one sample of origin, sequenced in a study of cytomegalovirus exposure and HLA in healthy donors. Method: immunoSEQ multiplex PCR; TCRdb's copy keeps in-frame clones and lacks some. There are 280,000 or so clones in the sample; 70% to 90% occur only once, and about 0.85% lies in the top ten. The sample comprised PBMCs. Receptors originate from a woman younger than 35 in good health and CMV-seronegative.

CDR3 sequence (DNA): TGTGCCAGCAGCCGTACTAGCGGGAGTATAAAGACCGGGGAGCTGTTTTTT. Translation: CASSRTSGSIKTGELFF. J is TRBJ2-2 and V is TRBV9, with 11 bases identical to TRBD2. Germline V gene sequence: CDR1 SGDLS, CDR2 YYNGEE. Trimming took 4 bases from V and 5 from J; bases not matched to a gene: 10. This CDR3 is built from 17 residues.

The gene calls are TRBV5-1 and TRBJ1-2; D is possibly TRBD1 (6 bases). The CDR3 length is 13 residues. The V end lost 2 bases, the J end lost 8 bases, and 13 bases lay between the germline ends. Germline CDR1 SGHRS, CDR2 YFSETQ. The CDR3 is CASSFAQGEGYTF. CDR3 in DNA: TGCGCCAGCAGCTTTGCACAGGGTGAGGGCTACACCTTC.

The gene calls are TRBV4-3 and TRBJ1-2; tentative D call: TRBD1 (6 bases). V gave up 0 bases and J gave up 7 bases, with 15 bases separating them. The germline gives CDR1 LGHNA, CDR2 YSLEER. The CDR3 contains 15 residues. As DNA, the CDR3 is TGCGCCAGCAGCCAAGAGATAGGGGGGGCCCCTGGCTACACCTTC. This encodes CASSQEIGGAPGYTF.

This chain connects TRBV5-1 to TRBJ2-7; 9 positions match TRBD1. Germline V lookup: CDR1 SGHRS, CDR2 YFSETQ. The V segment lost 4 bases and the J segment 6 bases; nucleotides outside the gene matches: 8. CDR3 length: 14 amino acids. CDR3: CASSPGQGTLEQYF. CDR3 nucleotides: TGCGCCAGCAGCCCTGGACAGGGGACCCTCGAGCAGTACTTC.

This chain links TRBV6-5 with TRBJ2-3; 7 bases agree with TRBD2. Unmatched junction bases numbered 3, after V lost 2 bases and J lost 1 base. CDR1 is MNHEY, CDR2 SVGAGI, per germline. This CDR3 has 15 residues. This CDR3 is CASSYGGRGTDTQYF. Written as DNA, the CDR3 is TGTGCCAGCAGTTACGGCGGGAGAGGCACAGATACGCAGTATTTT.

The chain uses TRBV19 and TRBJ2-7; a weak D match, TRBD1 (6 bases). Germline V CDR1 and CDR2: LNHDA, SQIVND (reference sequence). The V end was cut by 3 bases, the J end by 3 bases, with 15 bases between. The CDR3 is 15 residues long. The CDR3 reads CASSMDAQGFYEQYF. CDR3 coding DNA: TGTGCCAGTAGTATGGACGCACAGGGATTCTACGAGCAGTACTTC.

This clone was seen a handful of times. This rearrangement joins TRBV5-1 to TRBJ2-1; the match to TRBD2 covers 7 bases. The CDR3 consists of 16 residues. CDR1 and CDR2 from the germline V gene are SGHRS and YFSETQ. J lost 2 bases, V lost 4 bases, and 9 bases had no gene match. As DNA, the CDR3 is TGCGCCAGCAGCAGGGTTTCCGGGACTACCTACAATGAGCAGTTCTTC. Translation gives CASSRVSGTTYNEQFF. The full variable domain, rest sourced from reference TRBV5-1 and TRBJ2-1, is KAGVTQTPRYLIKTRGQQVTLSCSPISGHRSVSWYQQTPGQGLQFLFEYFSETQRNKGNFPGRFSGRQFSNSRSEMNVSTLELGDSALYLCASSRVSGTTYNEQFFGPGTRLTVL.

The chain carries TRBV5-1 and TRBJ2-7; D perhaps matches TRBD1 (6 bases). V gave up 1 base and J gave up 2 bases, with 13 bases separating them. The CDR3 has 15 amino acids. The germline gives CDR1 SGHRS, CDR2 YFSETQ. This chain's CDR3 is CASSLSPHRAYEQYF. In DNA form, the CDR3 reads TGCGCCAGCAGCTTGTCGCCCCACAGGGCCTACGAGCAGTACTTC. Using reference TRBV5-1 and TRBJ2-7 for the parts outside the CDR3, the full variable domain is KAGVTQTPRYLIKTRGQQVTLSCSPISGHRSVSWYQQTPGQGLQFLFEYFSETQRNKGNFPGRFSGRQFSNSRSEMNVSTLELGDSALYLCASSLSPHRAYEQYFGPGTRLTVT.

The CDR3 is CASSLEGERVVYEQYF. The CDR3 DNA follows: TGTGCCAGCAGCTTAGAGGGAGAGCGAGTCGTCTACGAGCAGTACTTC. The genes are TRBV7-8 and TRBJ2-7, with D possibly TRBD2 on 5 matching bases. Germline V lookup: CDR1 SGHVS, CDR2 FQNEAQ. The germline V and J ends were trimmed by 1 base and 3 bases, with 16 bases remaining between them. This CDR3 has 16 residues.

V is TRBV28 and J is TRBJ2-5, with a possible D match to TRBD2 (6 bases). The V and J ends lost 2 bases and 14 bases respectively, with 12 bases between them. The CDR3 sequence is 11 residues long. Germline loops: CDR1 MDHEN, CDR2 SYDVKM. As DNA, the CDR3 is TGTGCCAGCAGTTTAAGGGAGGCCCCATACTTC. Translating it yields CASSLREAPYF.

The V gene is TRBV7-6, the J gene TRBJ2-1; 10 nucleotides match TRBD2. The ends lost 4 bases at V and 6 bases at J; junction bases unmatched: 15. Germline V gene lookup returns CDR1 SGHVS and CDR2 FNYEAQ. The CDR3 is 18 residues long. The CDR3 reads CASSSNFPASGGLNEQFF. DNA for the CDR3: TGTGCCAGCAGCTCGAACTTCCCAGCTAGCGGGGGTCTCAATGAGCAGTTCTTC. Looking up the rest from reference TRBV7-6 and TRBJ2-1 gives the full variable domain: GAGVSQSPRYKVTKRGQDVALRCDPISGHVSLYWYRQALGQGPEFLTYFNYEAQQDKSGLPNDRFSAERPEGSISTLTIQRTEQRDSAMYRCASSSNFPASGGLNEQFFGPGTRLTVL.

The chain employs TRBV5-6 and TRBJ2-7; 7 nucleotides line up with TRBD1. Germline V gene sequence: CDR1 SGHDT, CDR2 YYEEEE. There are 15 residues in the CDR3. Trimming took 1 base from V and 3 from J; bases not matched to a gene: 7. The CDR3, as DNA: TGTGCCAGCAGCTTGATTGGGAGACAGGGCTACGAGCAGTACTTC. This encodes CASSLIGRQGYEQYF.

This chain links TRBV4-1 with TRBJ2-7; 7 bases match TRBD1. This CDR3 is 16 amino acids long. CDR1 and CDR2 from the germline V gene are MGHRA and YSYEKL. Trimming removed 0 bases from V and 5 bases from J; junction bases left unmatched: 10. The CDR3: CASSQDGAGGYDEQYF. The CDR3 region has the DNA TGCGCCAGCAGCCAAGATGGGGCAGGGGGTTACGACGAGCAGTACTTC.

The CDR3 here is CASSLWLAGGETYNEQFF. Here the CDR3 DNA reads TGTGCCAGCAGTTTGTGGCTAGCGGGAGGAGAGACTTACAATGAGCAGTTCTTC. J is TRBJ2-1 and V is TRBV28; TRBD2 agrees at 11 bases. V shed 3 bases, J shed 4 bases, and the junction held 11 bases outside the gene matches. CDR1 and CDR2 (germline): MDHEN, SYDVKM. CDR3 length: 18 residues.

This clone has only one observation. The gene calls are TRBV5-4 and TRBJ2-7, with D possibly being TRBD2 (6 bases). With 4 bases removed from V and 0 bases from J, the gap between germline ends came to 14 bases. The CDR3 extends over 15 amino acids. Germline CDR1 SGHNT, CDR2 YYREEE (reference sequence). DNA of the CDR3: TGTGCCAGCAGCCAGGAGGGAAGGGGCTCCTACGAGCAGTACTTC. This sequence encodes CASSQEGRGSYEQYF.

This rearrangement joins TRBV28 to TRBJ2-7, with 7 bases lining up with TRBD2. Germline-derived CDR1 and CDR2 are MDHEN and SYDVKM. The CDR3 extends over 15 amino acids. V was clipped by 2 bases and J by 2 bases; unmatched bases: 6. The CDR3 DNA sequence: TGTGCCAGCAGTTTAGGGGCTAGCGGACCCTACGAGCAGTACTTC. The encoded protein is CASSLGASGPYEQYF.

The rearrangement links TRBV27 to TRBJ1-5; perhaps TRBD1 as D (6 bases). Germline CDR1 and CDR2: MNHEY and SMNVEV (reference sequence). Trimming stripped 5 bases from V and 3 bases from J, with 23 bases between. This CDR3 region has 18 residues. CDR3 in amino acids: CASSPSAGDRWPNQPQHF. The CDR3 DNA is TGTGCCAGCAGTCCCTCGGCAGGAGACAGGTGGCCCAATCAGCCCCAGCATTTT.